The 30 T cell receptor beta chains given below trace back to one sample, sequenced in a study of CD8 T cells in Susac syndrome. 0.5 to 1 ug RNA was reverse transcribed with random hexamers. TCRdb independently ran MiXCR on the immunoSEQ multiplex PCR reads; one entry per CDR3 protein. The top ten clones hold just over 0.13% of a sample with 150,000 or so distinct CDR3 sequences, around 95% of them seen once. Source material: CD4+ T cells from PBMCs. These receptor sequences come from a human donor in good health.

V usage is TRBV6-6 and J usage is TRBJ1-6, with TRBD1 as a possible D gene (6 bases). The ends were cut back, 7 bases at V and 7 bases at J, with 14 bases in the middle. The CDR3 has 14 residues. CDR1 and CDR2 (germline): MNHNY, SVGAGI (reference sequence). The CDR3 DNA sequence: TGTGCCAGCACCGCTGGACAGCAAAATTCACCCCTCCACTTT. Protein: CASTAGQQNSPLHF.

This chain connects TRBV5-4 to TRBJ2-2, with TRBD1 as a possible D gene (6 bases). V was clipped by 2 bases and J by 3 bases, with 8 bases between them. This CDR3 is 14 amino acids long. The V gene's germline CDR1 is SGHNT and CDR2 YYREEE (reference sequence). Here the CDR3 reads CASSFRQDTGELFF. CDR3 DNA sequence: TGTGCCAGCAGCTTTCGACAGGACACCGGGGAGCTGTTTTTT.

In this sample, this clonotype turned up once. The gene calls are TRBV2 and TRBJ1-5, with a weak D call TRBD1 (5 bases). Germline V gene sequence: CDR1 SNHLY, CDR2 FYNNEI. V was shortened by 6 bases and J by 2 bases, with 11 bases between the two germline ends. CDR3 length equals 14 residues. The DNA for the CDR3 is TGTGCCAGCAGGGACACCGGGGGCAATCAGCCCCAGCATTTT. The encoded protein is CASRDTGGNQPQHF.

The chain joins TRBV27 to TRBJ2-5; TRBD2 agrees at 7 bases. This CDR3 region has 10 residues. Germline lookup yields CDR1 MNHEY and CDR2 SMNVEV (reference sequence). The ends lost 10 bases at V and 5 bases at J; junction bases unmatched: 1. The CDR3 nucleotides read TGTGCCATCGGGAGGGAGACCCAGTACTTC. It is translated as CAIGRETQYF.

The rearrangement joins TRBV20-1 to TRBJ2-7, with 7 bases identical to TRBD1. The ends lost 5 bases at V and 5 bases at J; junction bases unmatched: 12. The V gene's germline CDR1 is DFQATT and CDR2 SNEGSKA (reference sequence). This CDR3 comprises 14 residues. CDR3 region: CSAPKPDRVHEQYF. Written as DNA, the CDR3 is TGCAGTGCTCCCAAACCAGACAGGGTCCACGAGCAGTACTTC.

The chain has TRBV6-4 and TRBJ2-1, with 10 bases that match TRBD2. The germline gives CDR1 MRHNA, CDR2 SNTAGT. The length of the CDR3 is 15 residues. The CDR3 protein is CASSPTSGEFEEQFF. The CDR3, as DNA: TGTGCTTCAAGCCCTACTAGCGGGGAGTTTGAGGAGCAGTTCTTC.

V is TRBV3-1 and J is TRBJ1-1; D remains unclear. Trimming left V 4 bases short and J 2 bases short, with 17 bases between. The germline gives CDR1 LGHDT, CDR2 YNNKEL (reference sequence). The CDR3 consists of 16 residues. The CDR3 reads CASSPWGGKRNTEAFF. In DNA form, the CDR3 reads TGTGCCAGCAGCCCGTGGGGTGGGAAGAGAAACACTGAAGCTTTCTTT. Based on the CDR3 plus reference TRBV3-1 and TRBJ1-1, the full variable domain is DTAVSQTPKYLVTQMGNDKSIKCEQNLGHDTMYWYKQDSKKFLKIMFSYNNKELIINETVPNRFSPKSPDKAHLNLHINSLELGDSAVYFCASSPWGGKRNTEAFFGQGTRLTVV.

The genes are TRBV5-1 and TRBJ2-3, with D maybe TRBD2 (5 bases). The V gene's germline CDR1 is SGHRS and CDR2 YFSETQ. V was clipped by 6 bases and J by 0 bases, with 11 bases between them. There are 14 residues in the CDR3. The CDR3 loop is CASTTSSSTDTQYF. The CDR3 DNA sequence: TGCGCCAGCACCACTAGTTCTAGCACAGATACGCAGTATTTT.

This chain uses TRBV5-1 with TRBJ2-3; D remains ambiguous. The CDR3 is made up of 14 amino acids. Germline V gene sequence: CDR1 SGHRS, CDR2 YFSETQ. V lost 0 bases and J lost 2, with 7 bases in between. The CDR3, as DNA: TGCGCCAGCAGCTTGGGACCCCACACAGATACGCAGTATTTT. Protein product: CASSLGPHTDTQYF.

This clonotype was seen once. This sequence joins TRBV18 and TRBJ1-1; unclear D gene. Trimming removed 6 bases from V and 1 base from J, with 15 bases in between. The length of the CDR3 is 15 residues. Germline CDR1 is KGHSH and CDR2 is LQKENI. CDR3: CASSQRGIGNTEAFF. CDR3 DNA sequence: TGTGCCAGCTCGCAACGAGGGATCGGGAACACTGAAGCTTTCTTT.

The chain employs TRBV6-2 or TRBV6-3 and TRBJ2-5, with unresolved D. The CDR3 is 12 amino acids. V dropped 6 bases and J dropped 3 bases, with 8 bases sitting between them. The germline gives CDR1 MNHEY, CDR2 SVGEGT. The CDR3 region is CASSQMKETQYF. Written as DNA, the CDR3 is TGTGCCAGCAGCCAAATGAAAGAGACCCAGTACTTC.

This chain connects TRBV7-9 to TRBJ2-3; D uncertain. Germline V gene sequence: CDR1 SEHNR, CDR2 FQNEAQ (reference sequence). Trimming stripped 5 bases from V and 6 bases from J, with 12 bases between. The CDR3 covers 13 residues. CDR3 bases: TGTGCCAGCAGCCCGGTGCCCAGCGATACGCAGTATTTT. It encodes CASSPVPSDTQYF.

The chain links TRBV7-2 to TRBJ2-5; D is unresolved. There are 14 residues in the CDR3. In germline, CDR1 is SGHTA, CDR2 FQGNSA. Trimming left V 5 bases short and J 5 bases short, with 15 bases between. The CDR3 DNA sequence: TGTGCCAGCAGCCCCCGGGCCGGGCGGGAGACCCAGTACTTC. It translates to CASSPRAGRETQYF.

The chain is built from TRBV23-1 and TRBJ2-7; D is ambiguous. TRBV23-1 is flagged as an ORF with uncertain function. CDR3 length equals 15 residues. V lost 7 bases and J 0 bases, leaving 16 bases between the germline ends. The CDR3 bases are TGCGCCAGCATAACCTGCCCGGATTACTCCTACGAGCAGTACTTC. It encodes CASITCPDYSYEQYF.

This chain connects TRBV4-2 to TRBJ2-3; TRBD2 agrees at 7 bases. The CDR3 runs to 17 residues. Germline V gives CDR1 LGHNA, CDR2 YNFKEQ. The ends lost 1 base at V and 3 bases at J; junction bases unmatched: 10. CDR3 in amino acids: CASSQAGGPSGTDTQYF. The DNA for the CDR3 is TGTGCCAGCAGCCAAGCGGGGGGTCCATCTGGAACAGATACGCAGTATTTT.

The chain combines TRBV6-5 with TRBJ2-7; no clear D. CDR3 length: 14 amino acids. V was trimmed by 2 bases and J by 8 bases, leaving 16 bases between them. Germline V gene data show CDR1 as MNHEY and CDR2 as SVGAGI. CDR3 DNA sequence: TGTGCCAGCAGTTACCTGGGGTTAGGTGAAAAGCAGTACTTC. This codes for CASSYLGLGEKQYF.

The chain joins TRBV29-1 to TRBJ1-2; D possibly corresponds to TRBD1 (6 bases). The V end was cut by 3 bases, the J end by 1 base, with 6 bases between. CDR1 is SQVTM, CDR2 ANQGSEA, per germline. This CDR3 contains 12 residues. CDR3 bases: TGCAGCGTTGACAGGGGTAACTATGGCTACACCTTC. This sequence encodes CSVDRGNYGYTF.

This chain joins TRBV3-1 and TRBJ1-2; maybe TRBD1 (6 bases). Per germline, CDR1 LGHDT and CDR2 YNNKEL (reference sequence). The CDR3 covers 14 residues. Trimming pared 0 bases from V and 8 bases from J, leaving 13 bases between. The CDR3 DNA is TGTGCCAGCAGCCAAGATAACAGGGTGGGGGGCTACACCTTC. Its protein product is CASSQDNRVGGYTF.

The CDR3 DNA follows: TGTGCCAGCAGCTTAAGGACAGGGGAATCCTACGAGCAGTACTTC. This encodes CASSLRTGESYEQYF. The chain carries TRBV7-9 and TRBJ2-7; 9 nucleotides agree with TRBD1. From germline, CDR1 is SEHNR and CDR2 FQNEAQ (reference sequence). Losses at the gene ends were 2 bases for V and 1 base for J; bases not matched to a gene: 3. The CDR3 spans 15 residues.

CDR3 amino acids: CASSTRTGGGKLFF. In DNA, the CDR3 is TGCGCCAGCAGCACACGGACAGGGGGAGGCAAACTGTTTTTT. This rearrangement joins TRBV5-1 to TRBJ1-4, with TRBD1 matching over 10 bases. V dropped 4 bases and J dropped 11; count of bases not matched to a gene: 8. Per the germline V gene, CDR1 is SGHRS and CDR2 is YFSETQ. The CDR3 length is 14 residues.

This sequence joins TRBV7-9 and TRBJ1-1, with 7 bases lining up with TRBD1. Trimming removed 6 bases from V and 1 base from J; junction bases left unmatched: 5. CDR3 length: 14 amino acids. Germline loops: CDR1 SEHNR, CDR2 FQNEAQ (reference sequence). In DNA, the CDR3 is TGTGCCAGCAGTATCTACAGGGGGAACACTGAAGCTTTCTTT. It encodes CASSIYRGNTEAFF.

The gene calls are TRBV29-1 and TRBJ1-1; no clear D gene. The CDR3 is 14 residues long. The germline CDR1 and CDR2 sequences are SQVTM and ANQGSEA. The V and J ends lost 0 bases and 0 bases respectively, with 8 bases between them. The CDR3 is CSVEEFSVNTEAFF. For the CDR3, the DNA is TGCAGCGTTGAAGAGTTCAGCGTGAACACTGAAGCTTTCTTT.

The chain combines TRBV6-5 with TRBJ1-2; possible D gene TRBD1, 6 bases. Per the germline V gene, CDR1 is MNHEY and CDR2 is SVGAGI. The CDR3 has 15 residues. The V end lost 6 bases, the J end lost 2 bases, and 16 bases lay between the germline ends. CDR3 coding DNA: TGTGCCAGCAGAACAACGCAACAGGGCAACTATGGCTACACCTTC. Its protein is CASRTTQQGNYGYTF.

J is TRBJ2-5 and V is TRBV10-3; 7 bases agree with TRBD2. This CDR3 is built from 13 residues. Germline V gene data show CDR1 as ENHRY and CDR2 as SYGVKD. V shed 8 bases, J shed 2 bases, and the junction held 5 bases outside the gene matches. The CDR3 reads CAISASGQETQYF. The CDR3 DNA sequence: TGTGCCATCTCGGCTAGCGGACAAGAGACCCAGTACTTC.

This sequence joins TRBV6-5 and TRBJ1-2, with 7 bases that match TRBD1. The CDR3 consists of 15 residues. J was trimmed by 3 bases and V by 7 bases; bases with no gene match: 11. Germline values: CDR1 MNHEY, CDR2 SVGAGI. CDR3 DNA sequence: TGTGCCAGCACCTATACAGGGGCCCTCGACTATGGCTACACCTTC. It specifies CASTYTGALDYGYTF.

This rearrangement joins TRBV7-2 to TRBJ2-4; perhaps TRBD2 as D (7 bases). The CDR3 extends over 16 amino acids. Trimming removed 8 bases from V and 3 bases from J, with 20 bases in between. Germline V CDR1 and CDR2: SGHTA, FQGNSA. CDR3 protein: CASFHPGRGSKNIQYF. In nucleotides, the CDR3 is TGTGCCAGCTTTCACCCGGGGAGGGGGAGCAAAAACATTCAGTACTTC.

This clonotype was recorded a few times. This chain connects TRBV7-2 to TRBJ2-1; 9 nucleotides match TRBD2. The V gene's germline CDR1 is SGHTA and CDR2 FQGNSA. The junction had 2 bases not matched to a gene; V was cut back by 2 bases and J by 0 bases. The CDR3 is 16 residues long. CDR3 bases: TGTGCCAGCAGCTTAAGTAGCGGGGGCTCCTACAATGAGCAGTTCTTC. Translated: CASSLSSGGSYNEQFF.

The J gene is TRBJ1-1, the V gene TRBV21-1. TRBV21-1 is assigned pseudogene status. The CDR3 runs to 12 residues. The CDR3: CASSPRSTEAFF. The CDR3 bases are TGTGCCAGCAGCCCTCGGTCCACTGAAGCTTTCTTT.

The CDR3, as DNA: TGTGCCAGCAGCACACGACAGGGTCGGGTCGAGCAGTACTTC. Amino acid sequence: CASSTRQGRVEQYF. The chain is built from TRBV7-9 and TRBJ2-7; 7 nucleotides match TRBD1. The germline V gene has CDR1 SEHNR and CDR2 FQNEAQ (reference sequence). This CDR3 has 14 residues. The junction had 10 bases not matched to a gene; V was cut back by 5 bases and J by 6 bases.

The chain is built from TRBV29-1 and TRBJ2-5; maybe TRBD2 (5 bases). This CDR3 comprises 12 residues. Trimming cost V 4 bases and J 2 bases, with 8 bases left between them. Germline assignment: CDR1 SQVTM and CDR2 ANQGSEA. CDR3 sequence reads: CSVGELQETQYF. The CDR3 DNA sequence: TGCAGCGTTGGGGAGCTACAAGAGACCCAGTACTTC. Together with reference TRBV29-1 and TRBJ2-5, the CDR3 gives the full variable domain: SAVISQKPSRDICQRGTSLTIQCQVDSQVTMMFWYRQQPGQSLTLIATANQGSEATYESGFVIDKFPISRPNLTFSTLTVSNMSPEDSSIYLCSVGELQETQYFGPGTRLLVL.